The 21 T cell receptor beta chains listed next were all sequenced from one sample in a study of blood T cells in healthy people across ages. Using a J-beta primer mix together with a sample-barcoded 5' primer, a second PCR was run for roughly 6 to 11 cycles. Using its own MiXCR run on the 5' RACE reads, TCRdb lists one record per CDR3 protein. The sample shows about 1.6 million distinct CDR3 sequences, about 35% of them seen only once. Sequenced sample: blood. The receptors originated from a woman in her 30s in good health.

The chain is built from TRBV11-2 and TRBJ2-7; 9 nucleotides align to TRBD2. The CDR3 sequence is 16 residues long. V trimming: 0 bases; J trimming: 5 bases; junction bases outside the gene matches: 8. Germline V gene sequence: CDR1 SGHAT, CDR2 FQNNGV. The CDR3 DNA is TGTGCCAGCAGCTTAGAGGGGCTAGCGGGGAGCGACGAGCAGTACTTC. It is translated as CASSLEGLAGSDEQYF.

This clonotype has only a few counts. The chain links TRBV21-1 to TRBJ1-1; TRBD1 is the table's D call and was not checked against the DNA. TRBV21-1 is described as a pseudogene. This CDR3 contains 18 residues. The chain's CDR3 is CASSKGRVKGQGNTEAFF. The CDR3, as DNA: TGTGCCAGCAGCAAAGGGAGGGTGAAGGGACAGGGGAACACTGAAGCTTTCTTT.

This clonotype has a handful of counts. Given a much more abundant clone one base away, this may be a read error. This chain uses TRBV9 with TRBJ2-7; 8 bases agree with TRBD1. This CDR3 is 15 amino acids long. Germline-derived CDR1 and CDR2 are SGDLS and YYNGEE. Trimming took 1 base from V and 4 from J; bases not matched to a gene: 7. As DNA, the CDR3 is TGTGCCAGCAGCGTAAAGGCAGGGGGCATGTACGAGCAGTACTTC. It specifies CASSVKAGGMYEQYF.

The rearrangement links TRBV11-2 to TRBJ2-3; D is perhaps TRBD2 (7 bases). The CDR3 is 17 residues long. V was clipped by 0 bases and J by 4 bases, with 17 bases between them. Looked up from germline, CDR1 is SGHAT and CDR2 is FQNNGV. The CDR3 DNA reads TGTGCCAGCAGCTTAGAGGGGGCGGGAGCAGTCCCAGATACGCAGTATTTT. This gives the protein CASSLEGAGAVPDTQYF.

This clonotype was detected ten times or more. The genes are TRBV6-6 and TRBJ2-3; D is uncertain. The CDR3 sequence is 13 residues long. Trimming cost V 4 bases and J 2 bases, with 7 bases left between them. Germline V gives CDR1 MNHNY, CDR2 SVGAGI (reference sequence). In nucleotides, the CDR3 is TGTGCCAGCAGTTCGCCCCTCACAGATACGCAGTATTTT. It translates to CASSSPLTDTQYF.

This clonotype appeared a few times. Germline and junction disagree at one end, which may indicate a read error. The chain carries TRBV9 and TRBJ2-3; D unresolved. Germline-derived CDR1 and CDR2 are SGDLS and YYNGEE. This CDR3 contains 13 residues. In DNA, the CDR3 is TGTGCCAGCAGCGGGCGGAGCAAAGATACGCAGTATTTT. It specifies CASSGRSKDTQYF.

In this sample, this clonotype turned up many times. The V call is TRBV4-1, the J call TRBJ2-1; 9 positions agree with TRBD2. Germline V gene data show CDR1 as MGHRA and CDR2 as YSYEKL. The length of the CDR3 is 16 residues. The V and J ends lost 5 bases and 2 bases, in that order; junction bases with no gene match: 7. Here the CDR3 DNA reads TGCGCCAGCAGCGCAATAGCGGGAGTTGCCTACAATGAGCAGTTCTTC. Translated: CASSAIAGVAYNEQFF.

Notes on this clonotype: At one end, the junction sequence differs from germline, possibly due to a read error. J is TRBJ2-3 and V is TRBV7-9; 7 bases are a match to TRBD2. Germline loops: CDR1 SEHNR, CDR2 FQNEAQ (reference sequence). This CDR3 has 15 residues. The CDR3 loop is CASSSMTSSTDTRYF. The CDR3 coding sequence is TGTGCCAGCAGCTCCATGACTAGCAGCACAGATACGCGGTATTTT.

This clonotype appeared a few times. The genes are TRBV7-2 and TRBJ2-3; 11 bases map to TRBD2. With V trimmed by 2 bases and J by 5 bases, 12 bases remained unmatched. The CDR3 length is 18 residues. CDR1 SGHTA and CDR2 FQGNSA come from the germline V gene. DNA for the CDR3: TGTGCCAGCAGCTTAAGGGTGGCGCTAGCGGGGGGCCGAGATACGCAGTATTTT. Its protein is CASSLRVALAGGRDTQYF.

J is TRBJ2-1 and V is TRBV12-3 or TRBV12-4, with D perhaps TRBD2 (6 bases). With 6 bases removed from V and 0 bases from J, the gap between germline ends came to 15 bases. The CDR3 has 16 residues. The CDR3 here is CASSPHMGLSYNEQFF. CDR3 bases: TGTGCCAGCAGCCCTCACATGGGACTCTCCTACAATGAGCAGTTCTTC.

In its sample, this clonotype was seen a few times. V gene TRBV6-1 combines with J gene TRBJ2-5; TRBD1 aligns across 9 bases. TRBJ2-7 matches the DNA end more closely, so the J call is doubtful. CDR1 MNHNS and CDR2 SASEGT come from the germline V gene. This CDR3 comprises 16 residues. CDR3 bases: TGTGCCAGCAGTGGGTCCTCGGGACAGGGTATAGGCGAGCAGTACTTC. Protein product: CASSGSSGQGIGEQYF.

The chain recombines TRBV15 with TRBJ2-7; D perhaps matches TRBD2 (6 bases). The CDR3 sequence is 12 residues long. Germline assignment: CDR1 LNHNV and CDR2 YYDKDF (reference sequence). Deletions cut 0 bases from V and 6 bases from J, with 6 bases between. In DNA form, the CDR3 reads TGTGCCACCAGCAGAGAAGCGGGCGAGCAGTACTTC. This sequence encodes CATSREAGEQYF.

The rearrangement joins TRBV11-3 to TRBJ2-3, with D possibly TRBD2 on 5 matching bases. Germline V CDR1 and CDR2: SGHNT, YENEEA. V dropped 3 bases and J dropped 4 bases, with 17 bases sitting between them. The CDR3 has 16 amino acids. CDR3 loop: CASSFGDSHGADTQYF. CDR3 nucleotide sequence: TGTGCCAGCAGCTTCGGGGATTCGCACGGGGCAGATACGCAGTATTTT.

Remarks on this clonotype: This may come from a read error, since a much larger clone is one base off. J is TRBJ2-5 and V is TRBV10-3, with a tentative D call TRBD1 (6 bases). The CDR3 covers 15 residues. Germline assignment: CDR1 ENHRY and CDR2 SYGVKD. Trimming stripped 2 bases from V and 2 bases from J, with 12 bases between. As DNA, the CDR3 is TGTGCCATCAGTGAGCCCCACAGGGAGCAAGAGACCCAGTACTTC. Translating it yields CAISEPHREQETQYF.

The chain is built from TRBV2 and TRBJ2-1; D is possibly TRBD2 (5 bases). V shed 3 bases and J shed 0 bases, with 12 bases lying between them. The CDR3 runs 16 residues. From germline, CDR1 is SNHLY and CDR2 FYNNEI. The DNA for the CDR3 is TGTGCCAGCAGTGATTCAAGCGGCCTCTCCTACAATGAGCAGTTCTTC. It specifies CASSDSSGLSYNEQFF.

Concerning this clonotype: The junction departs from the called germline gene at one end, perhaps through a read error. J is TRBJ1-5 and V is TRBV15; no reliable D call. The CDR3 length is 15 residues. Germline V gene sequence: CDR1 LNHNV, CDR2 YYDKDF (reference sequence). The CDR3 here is CASSTRTGSNQPQHF. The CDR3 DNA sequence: TGTGCCTCCAGCACTCGAACTGGGAGCAATCAGCCCCAGCATTTT.

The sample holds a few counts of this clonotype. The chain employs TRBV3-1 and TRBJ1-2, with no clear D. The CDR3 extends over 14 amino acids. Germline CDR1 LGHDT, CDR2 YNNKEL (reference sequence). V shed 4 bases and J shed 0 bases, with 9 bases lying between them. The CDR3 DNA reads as TGTGCCAGCAGCCTTTTGAGGTCTAACTATGGCTACACCTTC. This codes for CASSLLRSNYGYTF. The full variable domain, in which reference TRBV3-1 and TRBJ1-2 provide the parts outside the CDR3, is DTAVSQTPKYLVTQMGNDKSIKCEQNLGHDTMYWYKQDSKKFLKIMFSYNNKELIINETVPNRFSPKSPDKAHLNLHINSLELGDSAVYFCASSLLRSNYGYTFGSGTRLTVV.

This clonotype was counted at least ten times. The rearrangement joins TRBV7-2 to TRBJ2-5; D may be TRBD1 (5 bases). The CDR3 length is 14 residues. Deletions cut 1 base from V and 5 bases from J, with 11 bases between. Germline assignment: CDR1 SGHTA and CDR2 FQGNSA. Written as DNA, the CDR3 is TGTGCCAGCAGCTTAGGGGGCCCCGTGGAGACCCAGTACTTC. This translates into CASSLGGPVETQYF.

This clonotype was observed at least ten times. This chain's CDR3 is CASSQNSLRYEQYF. The CDR3 DNA follows: TGCGCCAGCAGCCAAAACAGTCTTCGCTACGAGCAGTACTTC. The rearrangement links TRBV4-1 to TRBJ2-7; no clear D gene. This CDR3 contains 14 residues. V was pared by 2 bases and J by 3 bases, with 11 bases between. CDR1 is MGHRA and CDR2 is YSYEKL in the germline V gene.

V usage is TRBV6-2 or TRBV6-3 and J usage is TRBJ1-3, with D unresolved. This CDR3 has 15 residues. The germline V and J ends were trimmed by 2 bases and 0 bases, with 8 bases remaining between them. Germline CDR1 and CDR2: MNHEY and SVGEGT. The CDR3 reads CASSYGRHSGNTIYF. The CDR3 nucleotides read TGTGCCAGCAGTTACGGACGACACTCTGGAAACACCATATATTTT.

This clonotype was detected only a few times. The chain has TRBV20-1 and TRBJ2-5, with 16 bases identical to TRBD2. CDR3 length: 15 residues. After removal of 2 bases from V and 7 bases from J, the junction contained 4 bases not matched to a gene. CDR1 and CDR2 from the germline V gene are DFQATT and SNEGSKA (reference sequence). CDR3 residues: CSARPGTSGRGTQYF. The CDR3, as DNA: TGCAGTGCTAGACCCGGGACTAGCGGGAGGGGGACCCAGTACTTC.